This TCR beta chain is drawn from a study of Tregs in tolerant kidney transplant recipients. Data came from immunoSEQ multiplex PCR; TCRdb stores just in-frame clones and leaves some out. The sample includes 80,000 to 90,000 clones, around nine tenths of them seen just once. The table lists this clone with a count of one. Its antigen remains unidentified. Study observations and caveats: Tregs expanded with activated donor B cells seemed most donor-specific. Few patients were studied, so findings need validation in larger groups.

Unstimulated Tregs (CD4+CD25+CD127-) and CD4+CD25- non-Tregs were sorted from PBMCs. Trimming removed 4 bases from V and 0 bases from J; junction bases left unmatched: 3. The CDR3 has 16 residues. Per germline, CDR1 SGHVS and CDR2 FQNEAQ. This clonotype was obtained from a human donor in good health. The V and J genes are TRBV7-8 and TRBJ2-5; TRBD2 aligns across 12 bases. What was sequenced was CD8+ T cells from blood. CDR3: CASSYRLAGDQETQYF. In nucleotides, the CDR3 is TGTGCCAGCAGCTATAGACTAGCGGGAGACCAAGAGACCCAGTACTTC. Full variable domain (rest looked up from reference TRBV7-8 and TRBJ2-5): GAGVSQSPRYKVAKRGQDVALRCDPISGHVSLFWYQQALGQGPEFLTYFQNEAQLDKSGLPSDRFFAERPEGSVSTLKIQRTQQEDSAVYLCASSYRLAGDQETQYFGPGTRLLVL.